Below are 30 T cell receptor beta chains sequenced from a single sample in a study of shared clonotypes between healthy human individuals. Using immunoSEQ multiplex PCR, the repertoire was profiled, and TCRdb retains in-frame clones only, with some absent. The profile shows roughly 2,300,000 clones, 80% to 95% of them singletons. Sequenced material: naive CD4+ T cells from PBMCs. Described subset: CD45RA+ positively selected. These TCRs come from a man aged 18 to 29 in good health. Some clones in this sample may be carry-over from other donors' samples.

The chain is built from TRBV7-2 and TRBJ2-1, with a possible D match to TRBD2 (5 bases). V dropped 1 base and J dropped 8 bases, with 9 bases sitting between them. The CDR3 runs to 13 residues. CDR1 is SGHTA and CDR2 is FQGNSA in the germline V gene. CDR3 DNA: TGTGCCAGCAGCTTAGTGTACGGGGATGAGCAGTTCTTC. Translated, it gives CASSLVYGDEQFF.

V is TRBV7-6 and J is TRBJ2-5; 12 bases align to TRBD2. The CDR3 loop spans 17 amino acids. V shed 5 bases and J 4 bases; nucleotides not matched to a gene: 11. Germline values: CDR1 SGHVS, CDR2 FNYEAQ. CDR3 sequence: CASSISIPGLAGETQYF. The DNA of the CDR3 is TGTGCCAGCAGCATAAGCATTCCGGGACTAGCGGGAGAGACCCAGTACTTC.

This chain joins TRBV18 and TRBJ2-1, with D perhaps TRBD1 (5 bases). The CDR3 has 14 residues. Per the germline V gene, CDR1 is KGHSH and CDR2 is LQKENI. V was cut by 3 bases and J by 5 bases, with 11 bases left in between. Here the CDR3 reads CASSPTDRHNEQFF. The CDR3, as DNA: TGTGCCAGCTCACCGACAGATAGACACAATGAGCAGTTCTTC.

The genes are TRBV30 and TRBJ2-7, with D perhaps matching TRBD1 or TRBD2 (5 bases each). V was clipped by 5 bases and J by 6 bases, with 14 bases between them. In germline, CDR1 is GTSNPN, CDR2 SVGIG (reference sequence). The CDR3 extends over 12 amino acids. The CDR3 sequence: CAWRKPGAEQYF. In DNA form, the CDR3 reads TGTGCCTGGCGTAAACCCGGGGCCGAGCAGTACTTC.

This clone occurred once. At the DNA level, this CDR3 is encoded by other sequences in the same sample as well. V gene TRBV6-1 combines with J gene TRBJ1-4; unclear D gene. Trimming stripped 1 base from V and 8 bases from J, with 11 bases between. CDR3 length equals 14 residues. From germline, CDR1 is MNHNS and CDR2 SASEGT. CDR3 residues: CASSEGGLGEKLFF. CDR3 DNA: TGTGCCAGCAGTGAAGGAGGGTTGGGCGAAAAACTGTTTTTT.

The chain joins TRBV11-3 to TRBJ2-7, with D unclear. Germline V gives CDR1 SGHNT, CDR2 YENEEA. V shed 5 bases and J shed 2 bases, with 10 bases lying between them. CDR3 length: 13 residues. In DNA form, the CDR3 reads TGTGCCAGCAGCCCACCGTCCACCTACGAGCAGTACTTC. This translates into CASSPPSTYEQYF.

The rearrangement uses TRBV5-6 and TRBJ2-5; D is perhaps TRBD1 (6 bases). Trimming removed 4 bases at V and 7 bases at J, with 8 bases between. The CDR3 is 11 amino acids. Germline assignment: CDR1 SGHDT and CDR2 YYEEEE. As DNA, the CDR3 is TGTGCCAGCAGCGGGACATGGACCCAGTACTTC. Translating gives CASSGTWTQYF.

The chain is built from TRBV7-3 and TRBJ2-6; tentative D call: TRBD1 (6 bases). V lost 5 bases and J lost 0, with 14 bases in between. CDR3 size: 17 residues. Per germline, CDR1 SGHTA and CDR2 FQGTGA. CDR3 nucleotide sequence: TGTGCCAGCAGCCCTGCACAGGGAACCTCTGGGGCCAACGTCCTGACTTTC. Translated, it gives CASSPAQGTSGANVLTF. The whole variable domain, remainder taken from reference TRBV7-3 and TRBJ2-6, is GAGVSQTPSNKVTEKGKYVELRCDPISGHTALYWYRQSLGQGPEFLIYFQGTGAADDSGLPNDRFFAVRPEGSVSTLKIQRTERGDSAVYLCASSPAQGTSGANVLTFGAGSRLTVL.

The chain carries TRBV4-1 and TRBJ2-7; 11 bases are shared with TRBD2. The V segment lost 4 bases and the J segment 2 bases; nucleotides outside the gene matches: 13. CDR1 is MGHRA and CDR2 is YSYEKL in the germline V gene. The CDR3 consists of 18 residues. CDR3 nucleotides: TGCGCCAGCAGCCCCGAACGGGCTACTAGCGGGGGAGCCTACGAGCAGTACTTC. Its protein product is CASSPERATSGGAYEQYF.

V and J are TRBV30 and TRBJ2-5; a weak D match, TRBD1 (5 bases). The CDR3 is 12 amino acids. Germline V lookup: CDR1 GTSNPN, CDR2 SVGIG (reference sequence). Trimming removed 1 base from V and 9 bases from J, with 12 bases in between. The CDR3, as DNA: TGTGCCTGGAGTGGCAGGGCTGGCCCCCAGTACTTC. It specifies CAWSGRAGPQYF.

The chain carries TRBV7-8 and TRBJ1-2; 11 bases are a match to TRBD1. The CDR3 runs to 16 residues. Germline V gives CDR1 SGHVS, CDR2 FQNEAQ. V lost 2 bases to trimming and J lost 5 bases; unmatched junction nucleotides: 7. CDR3 bases: TGTGCCAGCAGCTTACCCCGGACAGGGGGCGGGTATGGCTACACCTTC. Amino acids: CASSLPRTGGGYGYTF.

The chain employs TRBV7-9 and TRBJ1-4; 7 bases are shared with TRBD1. Germline CDR1 SEHNR, CDR2 FQNEAQ (reference sequence). Germline trimming cut 4 bases from V and 0 bases from J; bases unmatched to any gene: 11. This CDR3 is built from 18 residues. The CDR3 DNA follows: TGTGCCAGCAGCTCCCTCACCTGGCAGGGGGCAACTAATGAAAAACTGTTTTTT. This translates into CASSSLTWQGATNEKLFF.

The genes are TRBV7-2 and TRBJ2-5, with a weak D call TRBD2 (5 bases). CDR1 SGHTA and CDR2 FQGNSA come from the germline V gene. The CDR3 totals 14 residues. The germline V and J ends were trimmed by 3 bases and 2 bases, with 10 bases remaining between them. This chain's CDR3 is CASSLGSEQETQYF. DNA of the CDR3: TGTGCCAGCAGCTTGGGTAGCGAACAAGAGACCCAGTACTTC.

The V gene is TRBV7-8, the J gene TRBJ2-5; 8 nucleotides agree with TRBD1. V lost 1 base, J lost 0 bases, and 19 bases stayed unmatched. This CDR3 contains 21 residues. CDR1 and CDR2 (germline): SGHVS, FQNEAQ. CDR3 coding DNA: TGTGCCAGCAGCTTAGGCCCAGAATGGTTTAAGACAGGGGAATACCAAGAGACCCAGTACTTC. Residues: CASSLGPEWFKTGEYQETQYF.

The genes are TRBV18 and TRBJ1-5, with a weak D call TRBD1 (6 bases). Trimming pared 5 bases from V and 5 bases from J, leaving 10 bases between. The V gene's germline CDR1 is KGHSH and CDR2 LQKENI. This CDR3 is built from 13 residues. Written as DNA, the CDR3 is TGTGCCAGCTCATACAGGGTCGATCAGCCCCAGCATTTT. It encodes CASSYRVDQPQHF.

This clone was seen only once. The chain couples TRBV19 to TRBJ2-7, with 11 positions matching TRBD1. Germline values: CDR1 LNHDA, CDR2 SQIVND (reference sequence). The CDR3 totals 14 residues. J was trimmed by 5 bases and V by 5 bases; bases with no gene match: 5. Here the CDR3 DNA reads TGTGCCAGTAGTTCCCGGGACAGGGGGAACGAGCAGTACTTC. It encodes CASSSRDRGNEQYF.

With respect to this clone: Within the sample, other DNA sequences also encode this same CDR3. The chain links TRBV4-2 to TRBJ1-5, with TRBD1 identical over 8 bases. This CDR3 has 14 amino acids. The germline V gene has CDR1 LGHNA and CDR2 YNFKEQ. V lost 4 bases, J lost 2 bases, and 1 base stayed unmatched. The CDR3 here is CASSLDRGNQPQHF. The CDR3 nucleotides are TGTGCCAGCAGCCTGGACAGGGGCAATCAGCCCCAGCATTTT.

The chain employs TRBV28 and TRBJ1-2; D is perhaps TRBD1 (6 bases). V lost 3 bases, J lost 8 bases, and 16 bases lay in between. This CDR3 comprises 14 residues. The germline CDR1 and CDR2 sequences are MDHEN and SYDVKM. The CDR3 DNA sequence: TGTGCCAGCAGTTTTAGCCCAGGGGTAATCGGCTACACCTTC. Translating it yields CASSFSPGVIGYTF.

CDR3 loop: CASPNYSGNTIYF. DNA of the CDR3: TGTGCCAGTCCTAACTACTCTGGAAACACCATATATTTT. The chain is built from TRBV19 and TRBJ1-3; no clear D. V was shortened by 8 bases and J by 0 bases, with 8 bases between the two germline ends. The CDR3 sequence is 13 residues long. In germline, CDR1 is LNHDA, CDR2 SQIVND (reference sequence).

There are a few counts of this clone. At the DNA level, this CDR3 is encoded by other sequences in the same sample as well. The V gene is TRBV5-1, the J gene TRBJ1-1; D is ambiguous. Germline V gene sequence: CDR1 SGHRS, CDR2 YFSETQ. The CDR3 contains 13 residues. Trimming stripped 1 base from V and 1 base from J, with 5 bases between. CDR3 DNA: TGCGCCAGCAGCTTGATACCGAACACTGAAGCTTTCTTT. This sequence encodes CASSLIPNTEAFF.

DNA for the CDR3: TGTGCCATCAGTGAGGCGGCAGGGGACGCCTACGAGCAGTACTTC. Encoded protein: CAISEAAGDAYEQYF. This chain connects TRBV10-3 to TRBJ2-7, with a tentative D call TRBD1 (6 bases). CDR1 is ENHRY and CDR2 is SYGVKD in the germline V gene. V was shortened by 2 bases and J by 2 bases, with 13 bases between the two germline ends. This CDR3 has 15 amino acids.

The chain is built from TRBV6-1 and TRBJ2-7; D is ambiguous. The CDR3 is 14 amino acids. Trimming stripped 5 bases from V and 4 bases from J, with 15 bases between. The germline CDR1 and CDR2 sequences are MNHNS and SASEGT. CDR3 sequence: CASSPTDPIYEQYF. CDR3 in DNA: TGTGCCAGCAGTCCTACGGACCCGATTTACGAGCAGTACTTC.

J is TRBJ2-1 and V is TRBV7-3; TRBD2 matches at 10 bases. Germline CDR1 is SGHTA and CDR2 is FQGTGA. J gave up 13 bases and V 5 bases, and 8 bases lay outside the gene matches. This CDR3 has 13 residues. The CDR3 coding sequence is TGTGCCAGCAGCGGTACTGAGCGGGAGGGTCAGTTCTTC. It encodes CASSGTEREGQFF.

The chain uses TRBV18 and TRBJ1-1, with 7 positions matching TRBD1. The ends lost 3 bases at V and 7 bases at J; junction bases unmatched: 5. CDR3 length: 13 amino acids. Germline values: CDR1 KGHSH, CDR2 LQKENI. The CDR3: CASSPGTALEAFF. In nucleotides, the CDR3 is TGTGCCAGCTCACCGGGGACAGCCCTTGAAGCTTTCTTT.

The rearrangement uses TRBV6-4 and TRBJ2-1; a weak D match, TRBD2 (5 bases). V lost 6 bases to trimming and J lost 13 bases, with 10 bases between them. The CDR3 is 10 amino acids. The germline gives CDR1 MRHNA, CDR2 SNTAGT. Written as DNA, the CDR3 is TGTGCCAGCAGGACGGGATTTCAGTTCTTC. It codes for CASRTGFQFF.

The chain joins TRBV7-9 to TRBJ2-3; tentatively, D is TRBD1 or TRBD2 (5 bases each). Germline V gives CDR1 SEHNR, CDR2 FQNEAQ (reference sequence). The CDR3 runs 15 residues. The ends were cut back, 8 bases at V and 7 bases at J, with 22 bases in the middle. CDR3 DNA sequence: TGTGCCAGCGGAAGCCGGGACCGTAAGTGGCATACGCAGTATTTT. Amino acids: CASGSRDRKWHTQYF.

CDR3 DNA: TGTGCCAGCAGCTTAAAGACCTTGAGGGTCGACCGTAGCAATCAGCCCCAGCATTTT. Its protein is CASSLKTLRVDRSNQPQHF. The chain recombines TRBV7-3 with TRBJ1-5; D unclear. This CDR3 spans 19 amino acids. V gave up 1 base and J gave up 0 bases, with 19 bases separating them. Germline values: CDR1 SGHTA, CDR2 FQGTGA.

This chain connects TRBV4-2 to TRBJ1-1, with D perhaps matching TRBD1 (6 bases). Looked up from germline, CDR1 is LGHNA and CDR2 is YNFKEQ. V was cut by 4 bases and J by 0 bases, with 9 bases left in between. The CDR3 sequence is 14 residues long. The CDR3 loop reads CASSRTDMNTEAFF. CDR3 nucleotide sequence: TGTGCCAGCAGCCGGACAGACATGAACACTGAAGCTTTCTTT.

The genes are TRBV21-1 and TRBJ2-6; TRBD1, the table's D call, lacks a check against the DNA. TRBV21-1 is deemed a pseudogene. CDR3 length: 16 amino acids. This CDR3 is CASSIGQVSGANVLTF. The CDR3, as DNA: TGTGCCAGCAGCATTGGACAGGTCTCTGGGGCCAACGTCCTGACTTTC.

In regard to this clone: Other DNA sequences in the sample encode the same CDR3. This chain joins TRBV9 and TRBJ2-5; the match to TRBD2 covers 12 bases. J gave up 5 bases and V 2 bases, and 1 base lay outside the gene matches. This CDR3 region has 14 residues. Germline values: CDR1 SGDLS, CDR2 YYNGEE. This CDR3 reads CASSVTSGSETQYF. In nucleotides, the CDR3 is TGTGCCAGCAGCGTGACTAGCGGGAGTGAGACCCAGTACTTC.